A selection of T cell receptor beta chains follows, all from one sample in a study of blood T cell repertoires in COVID-19. Sequenced by immunoSEQ multiplex PCR; TCRdb stores in-frame clones only, minus some. The repertoire holds approximately 150,000 clones, with 75% to 90% as singletons. Sequencing was performed on PBMCs or T cells enriched from blood (not recorded which). These receptors all stem from a man aged 65-85 years who had been exposed to COVID-19. Each CDR3 is given with its conserved first and last residue.

TRBJ2-2 | TRBV19 | 13 | CASSREPAGELFF
TRBJ1-5 | TRBV19 | 13 | CASSSGGNQPQHF
TRBJ1-1 | TRBV6-5 | 16 | CASSYSGGRGNTEAFF
TRBJ1-6 | TRBV5-6 | 15 | CASSFRQGRNSPLHF
TRBJ2-3 | TRBV11-2 | 16 | CASSLQQDTRTDTQYF
TRBJ2-1 | TRBV27 | 11 | CASSSFNEQFF
TRBJ2-5 | TRBV7-9 | 14 | CASTTWRPGETQYF
TRBJ1-5 | TRBV27 | 15 | CASSPLAVGNQPQHF
TRBJ2-7 | TRBV5-1 | 14 | CASSPGQGVYEQYF
TRBJ2-1 | TRBV4-2 | 15 | CASSLVSGGYNEQFF
TRBJ2-3 | TRBV6-2/TRBV6-3 | 17 | CASSYSPGLAVTDTQYF
TRBJ1-1 | TRBV28 | 14 | CASRRGHMNTEAFF
TRBJ2-1 | TRBV5-4 | 17 | CATLHGGQISSYNEQFF
TRBJ1-6 | TRBV30 | 15 | CAWSVGGHYNSPLHF
TRBJ2-2 | TRBV11-2 | 17 | CASSTLDRWLDTGELFF
TRBJ1-1 | TRBV7-9 | 16 | CASSPPWGQTNTEAFF
TRBJ1-1 | TRBV19 | 16 | CASSRNDPGQEGEAFF
TRBJ2-2 | TRBV6-5 | 14 | CASRRDGNTGELFF
TRBJ2-1 | TRBV4-2 | 15 | CASSQGGTDYNEQFF
TRBJ2-1 | TRBV18 | 12 | CASSLQGYEQFF
TRBJ2-5 | TRBV5-1 | 16 | CASSLPTSGGAETQYF
TRBJ2-2 | TRBV2 | 15 | CASKSEGRATGELFF
TRBJ2-2 | TRBV7-9 | 18 | CASRLAAMGTQNTGELFF
TRBJ2-1 | TRBV11-3 | 13 | CASSLAVYNEQFF
TRBJ2-2 | TRBV7-2 | 17 | CASNLFSGTINTGELFF
TRBJ1-2 | TRBV12-3/TRBV12-4 | 13 | CASSLDRVNGYTF
TRBJ2-5 | TRBV11-2 | 19 | CASSQVPGLAGDQKETQYF